The clone carrying this TCR beta chain was seen ten or more times. The target antigen is unknown. The ends were cut back, 4 bases at V and 6 bases at J, with 17 bases in the middle. The germline V gene encodes CDR1 SQVTM and CDR2 ANQGSEA. The CDR3 spans 14 residues. The library came from three nested PCR rounds adapted from ARM-PCR protocols. Via MiXCR, TCRdb re-called the multiplex PCR reads, giving one row per CDR3 protein. Of 94,000 or so distinct CDR3 sequences listed, 76% are singletons. This sample's RNA came from whole unsorted tissue. Distant lung tissue was collected more than 3 cm away from the tumor edge. Chemotherapy-naive patients with new lung cancer underwent thoracic surgery in China, August–November 2014. This specimen comes from a study of tumor and adjacent non-tumor tissue in lung cancer. Study at large: Each sample yielded millions of productive TCRbeta reads on average.

Study observations and caveats: TCR diversity was significantly greater in tumor than normal lung tissue. Tumor repertoires had a smaller top 100 clone share than normal lung.

Input material: distant non-tumor lung tissue. The chain links TRBV29-1 to TRBJ2-3; no clear D gene. The sequence was collected from a woman aged 45 to 65 with non-small cell lung cancer. The CDR3 protein is CSVVVPDAGDTQYF. The CDR3 bases are TGCAGCGTTGTGGTTCCGGACGCCGGGGATACGCAGTATTTT.